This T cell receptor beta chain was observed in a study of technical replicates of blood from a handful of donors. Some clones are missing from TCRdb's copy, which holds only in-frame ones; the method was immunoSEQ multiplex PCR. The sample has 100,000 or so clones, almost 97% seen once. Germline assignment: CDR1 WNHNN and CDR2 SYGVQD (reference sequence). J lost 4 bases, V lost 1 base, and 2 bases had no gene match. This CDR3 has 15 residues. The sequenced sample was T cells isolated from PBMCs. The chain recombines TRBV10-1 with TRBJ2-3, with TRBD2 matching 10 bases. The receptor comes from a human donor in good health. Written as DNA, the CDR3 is TGCGCCAGCAGTGAGTTCCTAGCGGGGGCAGATACGCAGTATTTT. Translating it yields CASSEFLAGADTQYF.